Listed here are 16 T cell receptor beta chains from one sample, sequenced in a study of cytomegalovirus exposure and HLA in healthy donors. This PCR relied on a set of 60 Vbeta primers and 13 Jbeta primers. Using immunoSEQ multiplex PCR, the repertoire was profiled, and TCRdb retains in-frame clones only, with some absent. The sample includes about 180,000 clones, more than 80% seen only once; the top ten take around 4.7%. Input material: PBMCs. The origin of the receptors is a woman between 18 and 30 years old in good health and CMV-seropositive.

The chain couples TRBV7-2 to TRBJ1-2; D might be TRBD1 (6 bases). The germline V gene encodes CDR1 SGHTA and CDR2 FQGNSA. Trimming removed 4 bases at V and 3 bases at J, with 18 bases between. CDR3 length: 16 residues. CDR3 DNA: TGTGCCAGCAGCTCAGCGATACGGGGGGCGGACTATGGCTACACCTTC. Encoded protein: CASSSAIRGADYGYTF.

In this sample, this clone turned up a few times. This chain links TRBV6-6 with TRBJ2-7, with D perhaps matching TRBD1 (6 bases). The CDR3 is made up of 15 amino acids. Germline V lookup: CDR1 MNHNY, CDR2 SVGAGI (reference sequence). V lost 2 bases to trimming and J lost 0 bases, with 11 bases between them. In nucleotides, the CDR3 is TGTGCCAGCAGTTACCACCGGGACACCTCCTACGAGCAGTACTTC. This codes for CASSYHRDTSYEQYF.

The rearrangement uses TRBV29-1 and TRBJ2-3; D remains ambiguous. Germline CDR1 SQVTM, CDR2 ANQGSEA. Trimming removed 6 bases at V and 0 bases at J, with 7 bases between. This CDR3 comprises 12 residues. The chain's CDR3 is CSVPTSTDTQYF. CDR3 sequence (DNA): TGCAGCGTACCCACTAGCACAGATACGCAGTATTTT.

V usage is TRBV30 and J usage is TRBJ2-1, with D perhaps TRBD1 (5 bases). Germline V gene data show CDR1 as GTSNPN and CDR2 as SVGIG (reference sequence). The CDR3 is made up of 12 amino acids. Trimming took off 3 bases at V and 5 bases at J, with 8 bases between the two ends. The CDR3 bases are TGTGCCTGGAGCGTAGGGGACAATGAGCAGTTCTTC. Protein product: CAWSVGDNEQFF.

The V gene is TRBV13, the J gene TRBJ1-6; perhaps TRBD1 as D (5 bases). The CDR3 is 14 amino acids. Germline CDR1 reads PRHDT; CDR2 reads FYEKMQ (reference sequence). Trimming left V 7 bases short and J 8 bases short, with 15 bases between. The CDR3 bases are TGTGCCAGCACTCTCGGGACGGGGGATTCACCCCTCCACTTT. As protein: CASTLGTGDSPLHF.

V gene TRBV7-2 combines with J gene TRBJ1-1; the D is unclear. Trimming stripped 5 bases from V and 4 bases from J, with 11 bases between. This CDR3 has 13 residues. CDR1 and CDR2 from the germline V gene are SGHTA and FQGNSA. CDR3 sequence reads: CASSLRVRTEAFF. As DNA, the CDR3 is TGTGCCAGCAGCCTGCGGGTGCGCACTGAAGCTTTCTTT.

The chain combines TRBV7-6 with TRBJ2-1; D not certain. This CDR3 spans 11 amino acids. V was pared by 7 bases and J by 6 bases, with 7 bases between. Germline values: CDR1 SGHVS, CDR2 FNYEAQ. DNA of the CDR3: TGTGCCAGCACCGCGTTCAATGAGCAGTTCTTC. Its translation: CASTAFNEQFF.

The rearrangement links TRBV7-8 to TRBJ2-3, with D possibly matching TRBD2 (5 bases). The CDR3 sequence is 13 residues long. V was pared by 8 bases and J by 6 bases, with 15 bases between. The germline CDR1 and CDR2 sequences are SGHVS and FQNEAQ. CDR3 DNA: TGTGCCAGCCGTCTGCCCCCGGGGGATACGCAGTATTTT. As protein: CASRLPPGDTQYF. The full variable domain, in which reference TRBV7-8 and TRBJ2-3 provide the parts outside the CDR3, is GAGVSQSPRYKVAKRGQDVALRCDPISGHVSLFWYQQALGQGPEFLTYFQNEAQLDKSGLPSDRFFAERPEGSVSTLKIQRTQQEDSAVYLCASRLPPGDTQYFGPGTRLTVL.

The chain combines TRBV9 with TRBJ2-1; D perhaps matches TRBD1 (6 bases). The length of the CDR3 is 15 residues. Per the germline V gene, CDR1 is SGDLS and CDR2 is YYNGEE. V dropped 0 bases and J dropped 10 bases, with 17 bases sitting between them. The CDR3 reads CASSVVGQGIGEQFF. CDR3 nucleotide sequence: TGTGCCAGCAGCGTAGTGGGCCAGGGGATCGGGGAGCAGTTCTTC.

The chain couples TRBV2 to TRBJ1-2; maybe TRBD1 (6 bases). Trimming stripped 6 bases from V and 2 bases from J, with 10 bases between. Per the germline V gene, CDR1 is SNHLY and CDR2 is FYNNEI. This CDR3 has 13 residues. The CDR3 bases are TGTGCCAGCAGCCCGGACAGCAACTATGGCTACACCTTC. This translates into CASSPDSNYGYTF.

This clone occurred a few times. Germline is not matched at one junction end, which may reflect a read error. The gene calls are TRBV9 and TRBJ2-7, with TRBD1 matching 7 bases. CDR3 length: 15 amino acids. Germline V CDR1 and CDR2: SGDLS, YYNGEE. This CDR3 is CASSVGQAASYEQHF. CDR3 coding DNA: TGTGCCAGCAGCGTTGGACAGGCGGCTTCCTACGAGCAGCACTTC.

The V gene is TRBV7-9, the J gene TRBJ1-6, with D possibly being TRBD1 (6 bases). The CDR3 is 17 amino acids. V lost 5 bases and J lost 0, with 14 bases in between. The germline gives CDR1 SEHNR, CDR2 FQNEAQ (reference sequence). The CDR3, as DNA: TGTGCCAGCAGCACCGGGGACACAAACTCCTATAATTCACCCCTCCACTTT. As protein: CASSTGDTNSYNSPLHF.

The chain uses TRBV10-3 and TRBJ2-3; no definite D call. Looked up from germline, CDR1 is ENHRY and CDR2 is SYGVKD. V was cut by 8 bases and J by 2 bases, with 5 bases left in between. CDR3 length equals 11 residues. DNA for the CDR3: TGTGCCATCTCAAACACAGATACGCAGTATTTT. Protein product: CAISNTDTQYF.

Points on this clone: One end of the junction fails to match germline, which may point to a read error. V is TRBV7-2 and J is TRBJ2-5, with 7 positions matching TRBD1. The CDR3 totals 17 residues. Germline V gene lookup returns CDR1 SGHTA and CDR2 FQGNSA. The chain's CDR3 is CASSVASGGLNQETQYF. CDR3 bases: TGTGCCAGCAGCGTAGCCTCAGGGGGATTGAACCAAGAGACCCAGTACTTC.

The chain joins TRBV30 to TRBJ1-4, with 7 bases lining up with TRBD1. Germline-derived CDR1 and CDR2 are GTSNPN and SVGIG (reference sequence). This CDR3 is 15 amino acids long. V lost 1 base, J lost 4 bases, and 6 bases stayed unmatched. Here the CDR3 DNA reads TGTGCCTGGAGTGGGGACAGTCGGTTTAATGAAAAACTGTTTTTT. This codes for CAWSGDSRFNEKLFF. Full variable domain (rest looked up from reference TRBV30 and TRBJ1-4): SQTIHQWPATLVQPVGSPLSLECTVEGTSNPNLYWYRQAAGRGLQLLFYSVGIGQISSEVPQNLSASRPQDRQFILSSKKLLLSDSGFYLCAWSGDSRFNEKLFFGSGTQLSVL.

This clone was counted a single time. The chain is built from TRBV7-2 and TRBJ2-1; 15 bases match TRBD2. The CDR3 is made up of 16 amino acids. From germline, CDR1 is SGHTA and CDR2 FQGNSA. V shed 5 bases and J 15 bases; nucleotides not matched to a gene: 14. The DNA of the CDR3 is TGTGCCAGCAGCCCCCCCGGGACTAGCGGGGGGCCGGGCGGGTTCTTC. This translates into CASSPPGTSGGPGGFF.